This entry lists 18 T cell receptor beta chains sequenced from one sample in a study of response to subunit inactivated influenza vaccine. TCRdb redid the calling of the RT-PCR reads with MiXCR, one entry per CDR3 protein. The sample shows about 310,000 distinct CDR3 sequences, 21% of them seen only once. The sample here was PBMCs from blood, taken 21 months after vaccination. The receptors shown here come from a man aged 50 to 69 who received an inactivated influenza vaccine.

V usage is TRBV25-1 and J usage is TRBJ2-1; a possible D gene is TRBD1 (8 bases). CDR1 and CDR2 (germline): MGHDK, SYGVNS. This CDR3 has 16 residues. V was clipped by 2 bases and J by 4 bases, with 15 bases between them. The CDR3 DNA reads as TGTGCCAGCAGTGAAGATTACAGGGGGGGATACAATGAGCAGTTCTTC. Its translation is CASSEDYRGGYNEQFF.

This clonotype was counted many times. The chain uses TRBV18 and TRBJ1-5; the match to TRBD1 covers 7 bases. The CDR3 has 15 residues. Trimming at V came to 4 bases and at J to 1 base, leaving 4 bases not matched to a gene. Germline V gene sequence: CDR1 KGHSH, CDR2 LQKENI. Here the CDR3 DNA reads TGTGCCAGCTCACTTGACAGGGACAGCAATCAGCCCCAGCATTTT. Protein sequence: CASSLDRDSNQPQHF.

J is TRBJ1-2 and V is TRBV2; D might be TRBD1 (5 bases). Germline-derived CDR1 and CDR2 are SNHLY and FYNNEI. This CDR3 has 15 amino acids. V was pared by 8 bases and J by 4 bases, with 20 bases between. CDR3 residues: CASDLFGGTGYGYTF. The CDR3 DNA sequence: TGTGCCAGCGACCTATTCGGCGGGACTGGCTATGGCTACACCTTC.

This clonotype was observed a handful of times. The V and J genes are TRBV20-1 and TRBJ1-4; TRBD1 matches 7 bases. V trimming: 5 bases; J trimming: 7 bases; junction bases outside the gene matches: 10. This CDR3 has 14 amino acids. Looked up from germline, CDR1 is DFQATT and CDR2 is SNEGSKA (reference sequence). The CDR3 coding sequence is TGCAGTGCTCCTCCGACAGGGAGAAGTGAAAAACTGTTTTTT. Amino acid sequence: CSAPPTGRSEKLFF.

This clonotype was recorded many times. The V and J genes are TRBV7-9 and TRBJ1-1, with D hard to call. The CDR3 totals 13 residues. Germline V gene data show CDR1 as SEHNR and CDR2 as FQNEAQ (reference sequence). V was clipped by 2 bases and J by 6 bases, with 10 bases between them. CDR3 nucleotide sequence: TGTGCCAGCAGCTTAAGCGGAACGGCTGAAGCTTTCTTT. The encoded protein is CASSLSGTAEAFF.

This clonotype was counted between two and nine times. The chain employs TRBV6-2 or TRBV6-3 and TRBJ2-5; possible D gene TRBD2, 6 bases. CDR3 length: 13 residues. The V and J ends lost 4 bases and 5 bases respectively, with 11 bases between them. The V gene's germline CDR1 is MNHEY and CDR2 SVGEGT. CDR3 residues: CASSWDWPETQYF. CDR3 coding DNA: TGTGCCAGCAGTTGGGACTGGCCGGAGACCCAGTACTTC.

This CDR3 reads CASLRGTSNSPLHF. In DNA form, the CDR3 reads TGTGCCAGCCTACGAGGGACAAGTAATTCACCCCTCCACTTT. The chain joins TRBV28 to TRBJ1-6; D is perhaps TRBD1 (6 bases). In germline, CDR1 is MDHEN, CDR2 SYDVKM. The V end lost 8 bases, the J end lost 6 bases, and 14 bases lay between the germline ends. The CDR3 covers 14 residues.

The chain couples TRBV6-1 to TRBJ2-7; TRBD1 matches 8 bases. CDR3 length: 15 residues. V shed 6 bases, J shed 1 base, and the junction held 8 bases outside the gene matches. Per germline, CDR1 MNHNS and CDR2 SASEGT. The CDR3 DNA follows: TGTGCCAGCAGCACAACAGGGGGAAGTTCCTACGAGCAGTACTTC. Residues: CASSTTGGSSYEQYF.

This clonotype was counted between two and nine times. This sequence joins TRBV14 and TRBJ1-2; D remains ambiguous. Germline loops: CDR1 SGHDN, CDR2 FVKESK. This CDR3 contains 13 residues. Trimming took off 6 bases at V and 3 bases at J, with 11 bases between the two ends. This CDR3 is CASRRGLDYGYTF. DNA for the CDR3: TGTGCCAGCAGAAGAGGTCTCGACTATGGCTACACCTTC. Full variable domain (remainder filled in from reference TRBV14 and TRBJ1-2): EAGVTQFPSHSVIEKGQTVTLRCDPISGHDNLYWYRRVMGKEIKFLLHFVKESKQDESGMPNNRFLAERTGGTYSTLKVQPAELEDSGVYFCASRRGLDYGYTFGSGTRLTVV.

The chain joins TRBV6-4 to TRBJ2-3; a weak D match, TRBD2 (6 bases). This CDR3 has 14 residues. Germline V gene data show CDR1 as MRHNA and CDR2 as SNTAGT. Trimming took off 6 bases at V and 4 bases at J, with 14 bases between the two ends. CDR3: CASSVVGGADTQYF. DNA of the CDR3: TGTGCCAGCAGCGTTGTCGGAGGGGCAGATACGCAGTATTTT.

The chain links TRBV9 to TRBJ2-2; tentatively, D is TRBD2 (7 bases). V lost 0 bases and J 2 bases, leaving 11 bases between the germline ends. CDR1 and CDR2 from the germline V gene are SGDLS and YYNGEE. The CDR3 runs to 16 residues. CDR3 nucleotides: TGTGCCAGCAGCGTAGGGGGAGGGGGAAACACCGGGGAGCTGTTTTTT. Protein: CASSVGGGGNTGELFF.

This clonotype was counted a few times. V and J are TRBV7-2 and TRBJ1-4; D is possibly TRBD1 (6 bases). CDR3 length: 15 residues. From germline, CDR1 is SGHTA and CDR2 FQGNSA. V lost 5 bases and J 5 bases, leaving 15 bases between the germline ends. CDR3 sequence: CASSQQGEKNEKLFF. The CDR3 DNA follows: TGTGCCAGCAGCCAACAGGGAGAGAAGAATGAAAAACTGTTTTTT.

Many counts were recorded for this clonotype. The V gene is TRBV21-1, the J gene TRBJ1-2. TRBV21-1 is shown as a pseudogene. This CDR3 has 18 residues. In DNA, the CDR3 is TGTGCCAGCAGCAAAGATGGGACCTCGGGCGGCGAGGGGTATGGCTACACCTTC. Residues: CASSKDGTSGGEGYGYTF.

In its sample, this clonotype was seen many times. The chain employs TRBV6-2 or TRBV6-3 and TRBJ1-5; D is unresolved. The germline CDR1 and CDR2 sequences are MNHEY and SVGEGT. Deletions cut 3 bases from V and 0 bases from J, with 3 bases between. The CDR3 has 13 residues. The CDR3 here is CASSYTSNQPQHF. The DNA of the CDR3 is TGTGCCAGCAGTTATACTAGCAATCAGCCCCAGCATTTT.

Points on this clonotype: One junction end disagrees with the germline gene, perhaps due to a read error. The V gene is TRBV7-2, the J gene TRBJ1-4; no firm D call. The germline V gene encodes CDR1 SGHTA and CDR2 FQGNSA. The CDR3 has 12 residues. The CDR3, as DNA: TGTGCCAGCAGGCGAGGGAATGAAAGACTGTTTTTT. It is translated as CASRRGNERLFF.

This chain joins TRBV10-3 and TRBJ2-2; maybe TRBD1 (5 bases). The germline V gene has CDR1 ENHRY and CDR2 SYGVKD. V dropped 3 bases and J dropped 0 bases, with 11 bases sitting between them. This CDR3 region has 16 residues. The CDR3 is CAISEDSKSNTGELFF. The CDR3, as DNA: TGTGCCATCAGTGAAGACAGCAAGTCGAACACCGGGGAGCTGTTTTTT.

The chain uses TRBV12-3 or TRBV12-4 and TRBJ2-1; D gene ambiguous. V lost 5 bases and J 7 bases, leaving 9 bases between the germline ends. The length of the CDR3 is 12 residues. CDR3 bases: TGTGCCAGCAGTGACGGATGGAATGAGCAGTTCTTC. Translating it yields CASSDGWNEQFF.

This clonotype was picked up a small number of times. This CDR3 reads CASSITSRPGELFF. The CDR3 DNA follows: TGTGCCAGCAGTATAACTAGTCGTCCCGGGGAGCTGTTTTTT. The chain combines TRBV27 with TRBJ2-2; a weak D match, TRBD2 (5 bases). Trimming stripped 5 bases from V and 6 bases from J, with 13 bases between. Germline CDR1 is MNHEY and CDR2 is SMNVEV (reference sequence). The CDR3 contains 14 residues.